This T cell receptor (beta chain) originates from a study of neurological immune-mediated disorders. V lost 1 base and J 4 bases, leaving 11 bases between the germline ends. This CDR3 comprises 13 residues. CDR1 is DFQATT and CDR2 is SNEGSKA in the germline V gene (reference sequence). The cDNA came from 5'RACE, which used 10-nucleotide random UMIs. Using its own MiXCR run on the 5' RACE reads, TCRdb lists one record per CDR3 protein. The sample lists about 16,000 distinct CDR3 sequences, about 20% occurring once. This clonotype appeared many times. This chain connects TRBV20-1 to TRBJ2-7; D gene ambiguous. This TCR derives from a man over 45 in good health. The sample taken for sequencing was PBMCs. CDR3 region: CSARVPGGYEQYF. In DNA form, the CDR3 reads TGCAGTGCTAGAGTCCCAGGCGGATACGAGCAGTACTTC.